Presented here are 3 T cell receptor beta chains from one specimen sequenced in a study of CD8 T cells in Susac syndrome. cDNA came from roughly 0.47 to 1 ug RNA primed by random hexamers. Using its own MiXCR run on the immunoSEQ multiplex PCR reads, TCRdb lists one record per CDR3 protein. There are fewer than 150,000 distinct CDR3 sequences in the sample; just under 95% occur only once, and 0.093% lies in the top ten. Input material: CD4+ T cells from PBMCs. These receptors all come from a human donor with multiple sclerosis.

V usage is TRBV24-1 and J usage is TRBJ1-1; 12 bases are shared with TRBD1. The germline V gene encodes CDR1 KGHDR and CDR2 SFDVKD. The CDR3 spans 14 residues. Trimming at V came to 6 bases and at J to 11 bases, leaving 9 bases not matched to a gene. This CDR3 is CATSSGQGARKAFF. CDR3 coding DNA: TGTGCCACCAGTTCGGGACAGGGGGCGCGAAAGGCTTTCTTT.

The chain uses TRBV3-1 and TRBJ2-7, with 7 bases that match TRBD2. The CDR3 has 14 amino acids. Germline V gene lookup returns CDR1 LGHDT and CDR2 YNNKEL (reference sequence). With V trimmed by 0 bases and J by 6 bases, 5 bases remained unmatched. The CDR3 DNA reads as TGTGCCAGCAGCCAAGAACCCAGGGAGGGCGAGCAGTACTTC. This translates into CASSQEPREGEQYF.

This chain connects TRBV12-3 or TRBV12-4 to TRBJ1-2, with no clear D. Deletions cut 4 bases from V and 4 bases from J, with 10 bases between. This CDR3 comprises 13 residues. This chain's CDR3 is CASSSRTVYGYTF. Here the CDR3 DNA reads TGTGCCAGCAGTTCAAGGACGGTCTATGGCTACACCTTC.